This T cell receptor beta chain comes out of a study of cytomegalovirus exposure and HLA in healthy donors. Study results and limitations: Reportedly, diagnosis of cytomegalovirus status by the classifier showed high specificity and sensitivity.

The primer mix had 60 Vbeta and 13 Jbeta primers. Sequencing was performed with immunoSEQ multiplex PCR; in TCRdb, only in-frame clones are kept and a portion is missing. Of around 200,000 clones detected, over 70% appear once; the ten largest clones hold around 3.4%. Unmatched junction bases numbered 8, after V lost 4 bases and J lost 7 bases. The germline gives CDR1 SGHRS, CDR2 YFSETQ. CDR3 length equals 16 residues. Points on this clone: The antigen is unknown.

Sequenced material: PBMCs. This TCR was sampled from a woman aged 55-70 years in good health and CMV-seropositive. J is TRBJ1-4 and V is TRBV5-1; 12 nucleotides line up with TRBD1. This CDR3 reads CASSTGDRGRLEKLFF. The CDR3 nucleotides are TGCGCCAGCAGCACGGGGGACAGGGGGCGTCTTGAAAAACTGTTTTTT.